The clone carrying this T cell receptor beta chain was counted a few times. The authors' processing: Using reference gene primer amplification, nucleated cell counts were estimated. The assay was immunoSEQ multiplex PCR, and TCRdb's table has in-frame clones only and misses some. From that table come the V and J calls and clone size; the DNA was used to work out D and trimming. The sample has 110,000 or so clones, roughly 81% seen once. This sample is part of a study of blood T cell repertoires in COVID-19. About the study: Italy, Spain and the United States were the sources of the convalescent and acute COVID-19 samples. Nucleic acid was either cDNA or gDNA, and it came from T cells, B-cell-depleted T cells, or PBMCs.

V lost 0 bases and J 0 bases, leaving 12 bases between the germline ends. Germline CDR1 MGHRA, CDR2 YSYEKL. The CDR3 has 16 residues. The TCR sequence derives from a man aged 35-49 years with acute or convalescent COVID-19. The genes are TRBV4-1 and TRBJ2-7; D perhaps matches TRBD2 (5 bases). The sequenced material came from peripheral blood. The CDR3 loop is CASSQESLALSYEQYF. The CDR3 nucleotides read TGCGCCAGCAGCCAAGAAAGTCTAGCCCTCTCCTACGAGCAGTACTTC.